The 28 T cell receptor beta chains given below trace back to one sample, sequenced in a study of control samples from healthy donors and cancer patients (TCRdb year 2020). The receptor library was made with the immunoSEQ multiplex PCR assay. TCRdb limited this immuneACCESS table to in-frame rearrangements with V and J called. A share of clones is missing; checked studies link under half to unresolved V genes, and the rest is unexplained. In all, the sample holds approximately 97,000 clones, and around 90% of those were seen once. In total, the top ten clones hold approximately 3% of the sample. The sample comprised blood. Receptor source: a human donor in good health. The donor label of this sample is uncertain.

The chain links TRBV5-1 to TRBJ2-2; D is perhaps TRBD1 or TRBD2 (5 bases each). Trimming pared 4 bases from V and 6 bases from J, leaving 10 bases between. This CDR3 comprises 13 residues. Germline V gene data show CDR1 as SGHRS and CDR2 as YFSETQ. This CDR3 reads CASSRGASGELFF. The CDR3 DNA sequence: TGCGCCAGCAGCAGAGGGGCGTCCGGGGAGCTGTTTTTT.

This chain uses TRBV10-3 with TRBJ2-7; no definite D call. The CDR3 length is 15 residues. Trimming shortened V by 4 bases and J by 0 bases, and 13 bases separated the two germline ends. The germline V gene encodes CDR1 ENHRY and CDR2 SYGVKD. CDR3 region: CAISAGAFLSYEQYV. The CDR3 nucleotides are TGTGCCATCAGTGCCGGAGCCTTTCTCTCCTACGAGCAGTACGTC.

J is TRBJ2-1 and V is TRBV7-9; 7 bases match TRBD1. Germline assignment: CDR1 SEHNR and CDR2 FQNEAQ (reference sequence). J gave up 1 base and V 5 bases, and 5 bases lay outside the gene matches. This CDR3 has 15 residues. CDR3 nucleotides: TGTGCCAGCAGCCAACCGGGACAGTCCTACAATGAGCAGTTCTTC. Protein sequence: CASSQPGQSYNEQFF. The full variable domain, rest sourced from reference TRBV7-9 and TRBJ2-1, is DTGVSQNPRHKITKRGQNVTFRCDPISEHNRLYWYRQTLGQGPEFLTYFQNEAQLEKSRLLSDRFSAERPKGSFSTLEIQRTEQGDSAMYLCASSQPGQSYNEQFFGPGTRLTVL.

The V and J genes are TRBV6-5 and TRBJ2-3; 9 bases are a match to TRBD2. This CDR3 is 15 amino acids long. The junction had 4 bases not matched to a gene; V was cut back by 6 bases and J by 0 bases. Germline values: CDR1 MNHEY, CDR2 SVGAGI. CDR3 sequence reads: CASRATSGSTDTQYF. The CDR3 DNA sequence: TGTGCCAGCAGAGCGACTAGCGGAAGCACAGATACGCAGTATTTT.

The genes are TRBV19 and TRBJ1-1, with D unresolved. The CDR3 is 18 residues long. V was trimmed by 0 bases and J by 1 base, leaving 18 bases between them. Germline V gene lookup returns CDR1 LNHDA and CDR2 SQIVND (reference sequence). DNA for the CDR3: TGTGCCAGTAGTATAGATCGTAATTTCGGGGATTCGAACACTGAAGCTTTCTTT. Its protein product is CASSIDRNFGDSNTEAFF.

The chain combines TRBV7-6 with TRBJ2-1; D call uncertain. Germline CDR1 SGHVS, CDR2 FNYEAQ. Trimming shortened V by 1 base and J by 7 bases, and 5 bases separated the two germline ends. CDR3 length: 12 amino acids. As DNA, the CDR3 is TGTGCCAGCAGCTTAGTAGGAAATGAGCAGTTCTTC. This gives the protein CASSLVGNEQFF.

The chain links TRBV11-2 to TRBJ1-4; D is ambiguous. Deletions cut 1 base from V and 8 bases from J, with 5 bases between. The CDR3 is 12 amino acids. Germline V gene sequence: CDR1 SGHAT, CDR2 FQNNGV. CDR3 DNA sequence: TGTGCCAGCAGCTTAGTCAGGGAAAAACTGTTTTTT. Its protein product is CASSLVREKLFF.

The chain joins TRBV3-1 (or the pseudogene TRBV3-2) to TRBJ1-2; D is undetermined. CDR3 length: 11 amino acids. Germline V gene sequence: CDR1 LGHDT, CDR2 YNNKEL (reference sequence). Trimming removed 2 bases at V and 6 bases at J, with 4 bases between. Here the CDR3 reads CASSQRDGYTF. DNA of the CDR3: TGTGCCAGCAGCCAAAGGGATGGCTACACCTTC.

The count of this clone is one. The rearrangement joins TRBV29-1 to TRBJ1-3; no clear D. The V end lost 4 bases, the J end lost 1 base, and 2 bases lay between the germline ends. The CDR3 runs 11 residues. From germline, CDR1 is SQVTM and CDR2 ANQGSEA. CDR3 bases: TGCAGCGTTGCGTCTGGAAACACCATATATTTT. Translating it yields CSVASGNTIYF.

The V call is TRBV4-1, the J call TRBJ1-2; TRBD1 agrees at 10 bases. Germline V gives CDR1 MGHRA, CDR2 YSYEKL. The CDR3 loop spans 17 amino acids. Trimming took 0 bases from V and 7 from J; bases not matched to a gene: 11. The CDR3: CASSQDGMGQGSRGYTF. CDR3 DNA sequence: TGCGCCAGCAGCCAAGATGGGATGGGACAGGGGTCGCGTGGCTACACCTTC.

The V and J genes are TRBV6-5 and TRBJ2-5; a possible D gene is TRBD2 (5 bases). Germline V gene data show CDR1 as MNHEY and CDR2 as SVGAGI. CDR3 size: 14 residues. V was trimmed by 0 bases and J by 4 bases, leaving 9 bases between them. CDR3 DNA sequence: TGTGCCAGCAGTTACTCGACGAGCGGAGAGACCCAGTACTTC. It encodes CASSYSTSGETQYF.

V is TRBV12-3 or TRBV12-4 and J is TRBJ2-7; D remains ambiguous. CDR3 length: 13 amino acids. Trimming took 1 base from V and 5 from J, leaving 9 bases between them. The chain's CDR3 is CASSLEDNDEQYF. CDR3 bases: TGTGCCAGCAGTTTAGAAGACAATGACGAGCAGTACTTC.

This chain uses TRBV27 with TRBJ2-1, with 7 nucleotides matching TRBD1. This CDR3 has 14 amino acids. The V gene end was trimmed by 3 bases and the J gene end by 4 bases; junction bases not matched to a gene: 3. In germline, CDR1 is MNHEY, CDR2 SMNVEV (reference sequence). In DNA, the CDR3 is TGTGCCAGCAGTTTCGGGACAGATTACAATGAGCAGTTCTTC. Protein product: CASSFGTDYNEQFF.

This clone was seen once. This chain uses TRBV19 with TRBJ1-6; no clear D gene. The CDR3 spans 13 residues. Trimming took off 4 bases at V and 6 bases at J, with 7 bases between the two ends. CDR1 and CDR2 from the germline V gene are LNHDA and SQIVND (reference sequence). CDR3 bases: TGTGCCAGTAGTAAAAGTCTTAATTCACCCCTCCACTTT. Translating it yields CASSKSLNSPLHF.

The chain couples TRBV11-3 to TRBJ2-4; either TRBD1 or TRBD2 may fit D (6 bases each). Between the trimmed V and J ends, which lost 3 bases and 0 bases, there was a span of 12 bases. CDR3 length: 16 amino acids. Germline CDR1 and CDR2: SGHNT and YENEEA. CDR3 sequence (DNA): TGTGCCAGCAGCTTGAGGGGGGCGGAAGCCAAAAACATTCAGTACTTC. It yields the protein CASSLRGAEAKNIQYF.

The J gene is TRBJ1-2, the V gene TRBV13; D ambiguous. The V end was cut by 4 bases, the J end by 8 bases, with 14 bases between. The length of the CDR3 is 13 residues. Germline V lookup: CDR1 PRHDT, CDR2 FYEKMQ (reference sequence). The CDR3 here is CASSSPPHWGYTF. Written as DNA, the CDR3 is TGTGCCAGCAGCTCCCCCCCGCATTGGGGCTACACCTTC.

CDR3: CASSPDFMNTEAFF. DNA for the CDR3: TGTGCCAGCTCACCGGATTTCATGAACACTGAAGCTTTCTTT. The rearrangement links TRBV18 to TRBJ1-1; no definite D call. The germline CDR1 and CDR2 sequences are KGHSH and LQKENI. The CDR3 covers 14 residues. The V gene lost 3 bases and the J gene lost 0 bases, with 8 bases spanning the gap.

The chain links TRBV6-4 to TRBJ2-5; TRBD1 aligns across 7 bases. The CDR3 has 15 amino acids. Trimming took 3 bases from V and 4 from J; bases not matched to a gene: 8. Looked up from germline, CDR1 is MRHNA and CDR2 is SNTAGT. CDR3 in DNA: TGTGCCAGCAGTGAGGGGAGACAGGGTGGAGAGACCCAGTACTTC. Its protein product is CASSEGRQGGETQYF.

The chain uses TRBV29-1 and TRBJ2-5; 13 bases agree with TRBD2. CDR1 is SQVTM, CDR2 ANQGSEA, per germline. Unmatched junction bases numbered 6, after V lost 4 bases and J lost 7 bases. The CDR3 totals 14 residues. The CDR3 DNA reads TGCAGCGTTGGAGGACTAGCGGGGGTACCGACCCAGTACTTC. It specifies CSVGGLAGVPTQYF.

V is TRBV19 and J is TRBJ2-1; 7 bases align to TRBD1. The germline V gene has CDR1 LNHDA and CDR2 SQIVND (reference sequence). The J segment lost 0 bases and the V segment lost 5 bases, leaving 7 bases of the junction unmatched. This CDR3 has 16 amino acids. The DNA of the CDR3 is TGTGCCAGTAGTCCTACCAACAGGGGCTCCTACAATGAGCAGTTCTTC. Translation gives CASSPTNRGSYNEQFF.

The chain joins TRBV3-1 (or the pseudogene TRBV3-2) to TRBJ1-3; D call uncertain. Germline V gene sequence: CDR1 LGHDT, CDR2 YNNKEL (reference sequence). The CDR3 sequence is 16 residues long. The germline V and J ends were trimmed by 4 bases and 0 bases, with 13 bases remaining between them. Here the CDR3 reads CASSPVRPSSGNTIYF. As DNA, the CDR3 is TGTGCCAGCAGCCCTGTCCGGCCCTCCTCTGGAAACACCATATATTTT.

The rearrangement uses TRBV25-1 and TRBJ2-3; TRBD2 is a possible D gene (6 bases). Between the trimmed V and J ends, which lost 1 base and 0 bases, there was a span of 11 bases. The CDR3 covers 16 residues. Per the germline V gene, CDR1 is MGHDK and CDR2 is SYGVNS. The CDR3 DNA reads TGTGCCAGCAGTGAATCGGAGGGAAAGAGCACAGATACGCAGTATTTT. This encodes CASSESEGKSTDTQYF.

The V gene is TRBV6-2 or TRBV6-3, the J gene TRBJ1-2; the match to TRBD1 covers 8 bases. Germline loops: CDR1 MNHEY, CDR2 SVGEGT. With V trimmed by 4 bases and J by 2 bases, 6 bases remained unmatched. The CDR3 is made up of 15 amino acids. The CDR3 nucleotides are TGTGCCAGCAGTTTGGGGACAGGCCCAAACTATGGCTACACCTTC. Its protein is CASSLGTGPNYGYTF.

The CDR3, as DNA: TGTGCCAGCTCACCCTCAGGACATATCCAAGAGACCCAGTACTTC. Translating it yields CASSPSGHIQETQYF. The chain is built from TRBV18 and TRBJ2-5; perhaps TRBD1 as D (5 bases). Germline-derived CDR1 and CDR2 are KGHSH and LQKENI. V dropped 3 bases and J dropped 1 base, with 12 bases sitting between them. This CDR3 has 15 amino acids.

This clone was seen only once. V usage is TRBV5-1 and J usage is TRBJ2-1; TRBD2 matches 8 bases. Germline V lookup: CDR1 SGHRS, CDR2 YFSETQ. V gave up 4 bases and J gave up 7 bases; unmatched junction bases: 7. The CDR3 runs to 14 residues. The CDR3: CASSISGGSNEQFF. DNA of the CDR3: TGCGCCAGCAGCATAAGCGGGGGCAGTAATGAGCAGTTCTTC.

The chain carries TRBV2 and TRBJ2-7; possibly TRBD2 for D (6 bases). The CDR3 runs to 15 residues. V lost 5 bases and J lost 0, with 14 bases in between. CDR1 SNHLY and CDR2 FYNNEI come from the germline V gene. In DNA, the CDR3 is TGTGCCAGCAGTACGGGACTTACATTCTCCTACGAGCAGTACTTC. This gives the protein CASSTGLTFSYEQYF.

V usage is TRBV20-1 and J usage is TRBJ2-7; 7 positions agree with TRBD1. Germline-derived CDR1 and CDR2 are DFQATT and SNEGSKA (reference sequence). Unmatched junction bases numbered 0, after V lost 7 bases and J lost 9 bases. This CDR3 has 8 residues. The CDR3 here is CSDRGQYV. The CDR3 DNA is TGCAGTGACAGGGGGCAGTACGTC.

The V call is TRBV3-1 (or the pseudogene TRBV3-2), the J call TRBJ2-1; no firm D call. The V end lost 0 bases, the J end lost 5 bases, and 5 bases lay between the germline ends. CDR3 length equals 13 residues. Per germline, CDR1 LGHDT and CDR2 YNNKEL (reference sequence). The CDR3 loop reads CASSQDFNNEQFF. Here the CDR3 DNA reads TGTGCCAGCAGCCAAGATTTCAACAATGAGCAGTTCTTC.